This TCR beta chain was found in a study of cytomegalovirus exposure and HLA in healthy donors. A word on this clone: Its specificity is not known.

Notes on the study in general: In vitro experiments confirmed that three CMV-associated chains were specific for CMV antigens. It is likely that the observed cluster of highly shared sequence variants was a sequencing artifact. Later analysis identified 16,000 or so TCR beta sequences associated with HLA alleles, using a false discovery rate threshold of 0.05.

In the PCR, 60 Vbeta and 13 Jbeta primers were used. Per the study methods: Per a later analysis, the number of unique TCR beta chains was roughly 83 million, of which some 10 million were shared. The method was immunoSEQ multiplex PCR; TCRdb's version includes in-frame clones alone and lacks a portion of them. V and J calls and clone size are given by that table; D and trimming were obtained from the DNA. This sample has 150,000 to 200,000 clones, with more than 70% found just once. The TCR originated in a girl aged 5-17 years in good health and CMV-seronegative. The sequencing input was PBMCs.

In DNA form, the CDR3 reads TGTGCCAGTAGGAGGGGGGGCGCGGACTATGGCTACACCTTC. It translates to CASRRGGADYGYTF. The chain links TRBV19 to TRBJ1-2; D perhaps matches TRBD1 (6 bases). There are 14 residues in the CDR3. Germline values: CDR1 LNHDA, CDR2 SQIVND (reference sequence). V lost 6 bases to trimming and J lost 3 bases, with 14 bases between them.